This T cell receptor (beta chain) was documented in a study of blood T cells in healthy people across ages. Study-wide findings and caveats: It was found that TCR beta diversity correlated strongly with the percentage of naive T cells. Using unsorted PBMCs precluded a conclusive naive versus antigen-experienced comparison.

V was trimmed by 2 bases and J by 5 bases, leaving 12 bases between them. Looked up from germline, CDR1 is SQVTM and CDR2 is ANQGSEA. This CDR3 is 13 amino acids long. A sample-barcoded 5' primer and a J-beta primer mix were used in a second PCR of roughly 7 to 11 cycles. Every sample gave at least 2.5 million paired-end reads containing CDR3. TCRdb used MiXCR to reprocess the 5' RACE reads, holding one entry per CDR3 protein. Among more than 650,000 distinct CDR3 sequences listed, roughly 24% were seen once. Turning to this clonotype: The antigen remains undetermined.

These data also formed part of another study, on T cells of mothers and their children. From that second work: Study donors consisted of a few healthy Caucasian mothers and their six children.

Sample: blood. This receptor was taken from a boy between 10 and 17 years old in good health. The rearrangement uses TRBV29-1 and TRBJ1-2, with TRBD1 as a possible D gene (5 bases). CDR3: CSVERGQRYGYTF. The DNA for the CDR3 is TGCAGCGTTGAAAGGGGCCAGAGGTATGGCTACACCTTC.